A single sample is the source of the 30 T cell receptor beta chains below, sequenced in a study of blood T cells in healthy people across ages. It was with a sample-barcoded 5' primer and a J-beta primer mix that a second PCR of roughly 7 to 12 cycles was run. In TCRdb, the 5' RACE reads were re-called with MiXCR into one record per CDR3 protein. The sample records around 710,000 distinct CDR3 sequences, more than 40% being singletons. Specimen: blood. These receptors originate from a woman aged 55-75 years in good health.

At least ten counts were recorded for this clonotype. The V gene is TRBV7-2, the J gene TRBJ2-1; TRBD1 matches at 11 bases. The CDR3 sequence is 15 residues long. The germline CDR1 and CDR2 sequences are SGHTA and FQGNSA. The J segment lost 7 bases and the V segment lost 4 bases, leaving 6 bases of the junction unmatched. Here the CDR3 DNA reads TGTGCCAGCAGCTCCGGACAGGGGGCATGGAATGAGCAGTTCTTC. Protein product: CASSSGQGAWNEQFF. Combining the CDR3 with reference TRBV7-2 and TRBJ2-1 gives the whole variable domain GAGVSQSPSNKVTEKGKDVELRCDPISGHTALYWYRQSLGQGLEFLIYFQGNSAPDKSGLPSDRFSAERTGGSVSTLTIQRTQQEDSAVYLCASSSGQGAWNEQFFGPGTRLTVL.

The chain recombines TRBV28 with TRBJ2-7; D uncertain. The CDR3 contains 17 residues. Germline V CDR1 and CDR2: MDHEN, SYDVKM. Trimming shortened V by 6 bases and J by 1 base, and 22 bases separated the two germline ends. DNA of the CDR3: TGTGCCAGCAGAACCCCCACCCTGGGAAAGAATTCCTACGAGCAGTACTTC. Protein sequence: CASRTPTLGKNSYEQYF.

The rearrangement links TRBV29-1 to TRBJ1-2, with D possibly matching TRBD1 (5 bases). CDR3 length equals 13 residues. V shed 3 bases and J shed 5 bases, with 13 bases lying between them. Germline CDR1 reads SQVTM; CDR2 reads ANQGSEA. The CDR3 is CSVDRRGGYGYTF. The CDR3 DNA sequence: TGCAGCGTTGATAGGCGGGGGGGGTATGGCTACACCTTC.

The chain is built from TRBV28 and TRBJ2-7; D gene unclear. Germline CDR1 reads MDHEN; CDR2 reads SYDVKM. V was cut by 5 bases and J by 9 bases, with 23 bases left in between. This CDR3 region has 15 residues. The CDR3 nucleotides are TGTGCCAGCAGTCCCCCGGCGGCGGTCCTACGAGGGCAGTACTTC. Amino acid sequence: CASSPPAAVLRGQYF. The whole variable domain, filled in from reference TRBV28 and TRBJ2-7, reads DVKVTQSSRYLVKRTGEKVFLECVQDMDHENMFWYRQDPGLGLRLIYFSYDVKMKEKGDIPEGYSVSREKKERFSLILESASTNQTSMYLCASSPPAAVLRGQYFGPGTRLTVT.

The chain recombines TRBV3-1 with TRBJ2-4; TRBD1 matches at 7 bases. The closer fit of TRBJ2-7 to the DNA end suggests the J call may be wrong. The CDR3 runs to 15 residues. Germline CDR1 is LGHDT and CDR2 is YNNKEL (reference sequence). CDR3 DNA: TGTGCCAGCAGCCCGACCCGGACAGGTTTCTACGAGCAGTACTTC. Translating gives CASSPTRTGFYEQYF.

This clonotype has ten or more counts. This rearrangement joins TRBV29-1 to TRBJ2-5; 11 positions agree with TRBD2. V lost 0 bases and J lost 4; bases outside the gene matches: 1. CDR1 is SQVTM, CDR2 ANQGSEA, per germline. This CDR3 spans 14 amino acids. CDR3 residues: CSVEEGLAAETQYF. CDR3 bases: TGCAGCGTTGAAGAGGGACTAGCGGCAGAGACCCAGTACTTC.

The chain carries TRBV4-2 and TRBJ1-4; no firm D call. The germline CDR1 and CDR2 sequences are LGHNA and YNFKEQ. This CDR3 spans 14 amino acids. The germline V and J ends were trimmed by 5 bases and 6 bases, with 13 bases remaining between them. The CDR3: CASSTRRGHEKLFF. CDR3 nucleotides: TGTGCCAGCAGCACCCGGAGAGGTCATGAAAAACTGTTTTTT.

In its sample, this clonotype was seen a few times. This chain uses TRBV20-1 with TRBJ2-5; 8 bases are a match to TRBD2. CDR3 size: 15 residues. CDR1 and CDR2 (germline): DFQATT, SNEGSKA (reference sequence). V shed 5 bases, J shed 7 bases, and the junction held 15 bases outside the gene matches. This chain's CDR3 is CSAVDSRGGPGTQYF. The CDR3 region has the DNA TGCAGTGCTGTGGACTCCCGGGGGGGCCCGGGGACCCAGTACTTC.

In the case of this clonotype: Possible read error: a much larger clone is one base away. The chain has TRBV20-1 and TRBJ2-7; D is unresolved. The CDR3 sequence is 13 residues long. Germline CDR1 is DFQATT and CDR2 is SNEGSKA (reference sequence). V dropped 6 bases and J dropped 6 bases, with 18 bases sitting between them. CDR3 in DNA: TGCAGTGCCCCCAAAGTGACCACCTGCGAGCAGTACTTC. Translation: CSAPKVTTCEQYF.

This clonotype has just one count. The rearrangement uses TRBV29-1 and TRBJ1-2; D is unclear. CDR1 and CDR2 (germline): SQVTM, ANQGSEA. Trimming removed 3 bases at V and 10 bases at J, with 6 bases between. The CDR3 extends over 9 amino acids. The CDR3 coding sequence is TGCAGCGTTGACAGGCCCTACACCTTC. Its translation: CSVDRPYTF.

This clonotype appeared a few times. The chain combines TRBV7-2 with TRBJ2-6; TRBD1 agrees at 9 bases. The CDR3 contains 17 residues. Germline CDR1 is SGHTA and CDR2 is FQGNSA. V was pared by 5 bases and J by 0 bases, with 5 bases of the junction left unmatched. CDR3 sequence: CASSGDRVRSGANVLTF. DNA for the CDR3: TGTGCCAGCAGCGGGGACAGGGTTCGCTCTGGGGCCAACGTCCTGACTTTC.

In its sample, this clonotype was seen a few times. The chain links TRBV21-1 to TRBJ1-2; the D call TRBD1 from the table was never checked on the DNA. TRBV21-1 has pseudogene status. CDR3 length equals 13 residues. CDR3 DNA sequence: TGTGCCAGCATCACAGGGGGCGAGAACGGCTACACCTTC. As protein: CASITGGENGYTF.

The gene calls are TRBV28 and TRBJ2-1; perhaps TRBD2 as D (6 bases). This CDR3 region has 14 residues. In germline, CDR1 is MDHEN, CDR2 SYDVKM. Between the trimmed V and J ends, which lost 11 bases and 8 bases, there was a span of 22 bases. The CDR3 DNA follows: TGTGCCGCGGGATCGGTGGTGTCCGAGTATGAGCAGTTCTTC. Protein product: CAAGSVVSEYEQFF. Filled out from reference TRBV28 and TRBJ2-1, the complete variable domain reads DVKVTQSSRYLVKRTGEKVFLECVQDMDHENMFWYRQDPGLGLRLIYFSYDVKMKEKGDIPEGYSVSREKKERFSLILESASTNQTSMYLCAAGSVVSEYEQFFGPGTRLTVL.

This clonotype was recorded at least ten times. The V and J genes are TRBV10-3 and TRBJ2-7; TRBD1 is a possible D gene (5 bases). This CDR3 is built from 14 residues. Germline V lookup: CDR1 ENHRY, CDR2 SYGVKD. The ends were cut back, 0 bases at V and 4 bases at J, with 10 bases in the middle. The CDR3 DNA reads as TGTGCCATCAGTGAGTCTGGGGCCGGGTACGAGCAGTACTTC. This sequence encodes CAISESGAGYEQYF.

This clonotype showed up just a few times. This chain connects TRBV6-5 to TRBJ1-2, with 10 bases aligning to TRBD1. V lost 0 bases, J lost 4 bases, and 11 bases stayed unmatched. The CDR3 totals 18 residues. The V gene's germline CDR1 is MNHEY and CDR2 SVGAGI. The CDR3 protein is CASSYSYFGTGVAYGYTF. CDR3 coding DNA: TGTGCCAGCAGTTACTCCTATTTCGGGACAGGGGTGGCCTATGGCTACACCTTC.

This clonotype came up a few times. This chain connects TRBV6-2 or TRBV6-3 to TRBJ2-7, with a tentative D call TRBD1 (5 bases). V was trimmed by 2 bases and J by 2 bases, leaving 10 bases between them. This CDR3 comprises 14 residues. Germline-derived CDR1 and CDR2 are MNHEY and SVGEGT. CDR3 residues: CASSYGVGPYEQYF. CDR3 coding DNA: TGTGCCAGCAGTTACGGAGTGGGGCCCTACGAGCAGTACTTC.

The chain links TRBV20-1 to TRBJ2-3; D is unresolved. Trimming removed 6 bases at V and 6 bases at J, with 10 bases between. The germline V gene has CDR1 DFQATT and CDR2 SNEGSKA (reference sequence). This CDR3 comprises 11 residues. CDR3 protein: CSAPTVDTQYF. The DNA of the CDR3 is TGCAGTGCCCCCACGGTGGATACGCAGTATTTT.

The chain combines TRBV5-5 with TRBJ2-7, with 7 bases that match TRBD2. J gave up 7 bases and V 4 bases, and 26 bases lay outside the gene matches. Germline CDR1 reads SGHKS; CDR2 reads YYEKEE (reference sequence). CDR3 size: 19 residues. The CDR3, as DNA: TGTGCCAGCAGCACTGGACTAGTGGGAGGGACTCGCTTCGGGAATGAGCAGTACTTC. Translation gives CASSTGLVGGTRFGNEQYF. The full variable domain, with the rest looked up from reference TRBV5-5 and TRBJ2-7, is DAGVTQSPTHLIKTRGQQVTLRCSPISGHKSVSWYQQVLGQGPQFIFQYYEKEERGRGNFPDRFSARQFPNYSSELNVNALLLGDSALYLCASSTGLVGGTRFGNEQYFGPGTRLTVT.

The CDR3 loop is CASSTPGEGLETQYF. Here the CDR3 DNA reads TGTGCCAGCAGTACCCCCGGGGAGGGGCTAGAGACCCAGTACTTC. The chain recombines TRBV28 with TRBJ2-5; 7 bases fit TRBD2. Per germline, CDR1 MDHEN and CDR2 SYDVKM. J lost 4 bases, V lost 5 bases, and 10 bases had no gene match. The CDR3 runs to 15 residues.

The chain uses TRBV13 and TRBJ2-5, with D tentatively TRBD2 (5 bases). The length of the CDR3 is 13 residues. Germline V gives CDR1 PRHDT, CDR2 FYEKMQ (reference sequence). V was trimmed by 6 bases and J by 3 bases, leaving 11 bases between them. CDR3 nucleotides: TGTGCCAGCAGTCACCGGACTGAAGAGACCCAGTACTTC. Translated, it gives CASSHRTEETQYF.

This clonotype was seen only once. The chain carries TRBV7-9 and TRBJ2-1; D is possibly TRBD1 or TRBD2 (5 bases each). CDR1 is SEHNR, CDR2 FQNEAQ, per germline (reference sequence). The CDR3 spans 16 residues. With 2 bases removed from V and 13 bases from J, the gap between germline ends came to 24 bases. CDR3 DNA sequence: TGTGCCAGCAGCTTACCCCGAGTGGGGGAGCGCCTTGAACAGTTCTTC. The encoded protein is CASSLPRVGERLEQFF.

This clonotype was recorded a few times. The V call is TRBV20-1, the J call TRBJ2-1; D is unresolved. The CDR3 has 15 residues. CDR1 and CDR2 (germline): DFQATT, SNEGSKA (reference sequence). V lost 6 bases, J lost 5 bases, and 20 bases lay in between. CDR3 sequence: CSAPKGLRLNNEQFF. The CDR3, as DNA: TGCAGTGCCCCGAAGGGTCTACGCCTAAACAATGAGCAGTTCTTC.

The V call is TRBV20-1, the J call TRBJ2-2; 9 bases are a match to TRBD2. This CDR3 has 15 residues. Germline V lookup: CDR1 DFQATT, CDR2 SNEGSKA (reference sequence). V lost 2 bases and J lost 4; bases outside the gene matches: 5. The CDR3 is CSARLAGRFTGELFF. The CDR3 DNA reads as TGCAGTGCTAGACTAGCGGGACGCTTCACCGGGGAGCTGTTTTTT.

As concerns this clonotype: A much larger clone differs from this one at a single base, so this may be a read error. This chain links TRBV4-2 with TRBJ1-2; 8 nucleotides agree with TRBD1. The CDR3 is 15 residues long. CDR1 and CDR2 from the germline V gene are LGHNA and YNFKEQ. The junction had 6 bases not matched to a gene; V was cut back by 0 bases and J by 6 bases. The CDR3 loop is CASSQETRGQDGYTF. The CDR3 DNA follows: TGTGCCAGCAGCCAAGAAACTCGGGGACAGGATGGCTACACCTTC.

V and J are TRBV20-1 and TRBJ2-1, with no clear D. This CDR3 is 14 amino acids long. CDR1 is DFQATT, CDR2 SNEGSKA, per germline (reference sequence). The V and J ends lost 5 bases and 0 bases respectively, with 11 bases between them. CDR3 nucleotide sequence: TGCAGTGCTGCGACTCTCAGCTCCTACAATGAGCAGTTCTTC. This gives the protein CSAATLSSYNEQFF.

This clonotype was counted once. The genes are TRBV28 and TRBJ1-2; possibly TRBD1 for D (6 bases). Germline V gives CDR1 MDHEN, CDR2 SYDVKM. The CDR3 is made up of 14 amino acids. Trimming took off 7 bases at V and 8 bases at J, with 20 bases between the two ends. CDR3 sequence: CASTTTGGARGYTF. In nucleotides, the CDR3 is TGTGCCAGCACCACTACGGGGGGCGCACGGGGCTACACCTTC.

The gene calls are TRBV25-1 and TRBJ2-5; unclear D gene. V was pared by 3 bases and J by 2 bases, with 13 bases between. This CDR3 has 15 amino acids. Germline CDR1 MGHDK, CDR2 SYGVNS. The CDR3 DNA follows: TGTGCCAGCAGTGACGACCAGTTGTTGCAAGAGACCCAGTACTTC. This codes for CASSDDQLLQETQYF.

The chain couples TRBV11-3 to TRBJ2-4; 7 bases are a match to TRBD1. Gene TRBJ2-7 matches the end of the DNA better, so the J call may be wrong. This CDR3 has 14 residues. In germline, CDR1 is SGHNT, CDR2 YENEEA. Here the CDR3 DNA reads TGTGCCAGCAGCTTCCCGGGACAGAGTTCCGAGCAGTACTTC. Encoded protein: CASSFPGQSSEQYF.

This rearrangement joins TRBV6-6 to TRBJ2-6; D unresolved. V shed 6 bases and J shed 0 bases, with 6 bases lying between them. Germline V gene lookup returns CDR1 MNHNY and CDR2 SVGAGI (reference sequence). This CDR3 is built from 14 residues. The DNA for the CDR3 is TGTGCCAGCAGCATTACCTCTGGGGCCAACGTCCTGACTTTC. As protein: CASSITSGANVLTF.

The V gene is TRBV4-3, the J gene TRBJ1-1; tentative D call: TRBD1 (5 bases). The length of the CDR3 is 12 residues. Germline V gene sequence: CDR1 LGHNA, CDR2 YSLEER. V was shortened by 3 bases and J by 8 bases, with 10 bases between the two germline ends. CDR3 protein: CASSHLPGEAFF. CDR3 nucleotide sequence: TGCGCCAGCAGCCACCTCCCAGGGGAAGCTTTCTTT.